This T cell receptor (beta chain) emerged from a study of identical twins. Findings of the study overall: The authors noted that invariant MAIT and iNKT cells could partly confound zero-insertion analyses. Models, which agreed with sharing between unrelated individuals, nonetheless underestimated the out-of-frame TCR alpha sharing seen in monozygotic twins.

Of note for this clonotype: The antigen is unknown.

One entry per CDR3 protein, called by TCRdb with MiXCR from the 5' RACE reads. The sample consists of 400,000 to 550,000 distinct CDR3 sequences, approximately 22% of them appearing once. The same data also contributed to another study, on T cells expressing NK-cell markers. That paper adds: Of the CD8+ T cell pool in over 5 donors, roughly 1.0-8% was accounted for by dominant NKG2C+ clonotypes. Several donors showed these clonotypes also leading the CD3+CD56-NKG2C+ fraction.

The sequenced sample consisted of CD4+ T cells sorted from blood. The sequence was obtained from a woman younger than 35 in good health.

CDR3 nucleotides: TGTGCCAGCAGTTTCCGTAACTATGGCTACACCTTC. Amino acids: CASSFRNYGYTF. The chain uses TRBV5-6 and TRBJ1-2; D is unclear. Trimming stripped 5 bases from V and 1 base from J, with 6 bases between. CDR3 length: 12 amino acids. Germline V lookup: CDR1 SGHDT, CDR2 YYEEEE. Complete variable domain (other parts from reference TRBV5-6 and TRBJ1-2): DAGVTQSPTHLIKTRGQQVTLRCSPKSGHDTVSWYQQALGQGPQFIFQYYEEEERQRGNFPDRFSGHQFPNYSSELNVNALLLGDSALYLCASSFRNYGYTFGSGTRLTVV.